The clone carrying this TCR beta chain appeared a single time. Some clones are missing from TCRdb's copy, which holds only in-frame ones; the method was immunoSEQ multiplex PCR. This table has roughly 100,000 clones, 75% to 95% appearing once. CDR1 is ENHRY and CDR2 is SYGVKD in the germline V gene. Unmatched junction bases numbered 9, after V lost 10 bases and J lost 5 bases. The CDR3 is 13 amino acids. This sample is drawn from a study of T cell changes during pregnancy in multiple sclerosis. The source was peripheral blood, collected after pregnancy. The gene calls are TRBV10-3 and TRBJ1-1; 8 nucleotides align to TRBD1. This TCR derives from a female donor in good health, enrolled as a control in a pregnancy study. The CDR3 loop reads CATAGQGGTEAFF. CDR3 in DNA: TGTGCCACCGCCGGACAGGGAGGGACTGAAGCTTTCTTT.